The 26 T cell receptor beta chains given below trace back to one sample, sequenced in a study of control samples from healthy donors and cancer patients. Using immunoSEQ multiplex PCR, the repertoire was profiled, and TCRdb retains in-frame clones only, with some absent. The sample lists about 100,000 clones, roughly 90% occurring once. The sequencing input was blood. The receptors were gathered from a man aged 25-45 years in good health.

The chain recombines TRBV20-1 with TRBJ1-3; maybe TRBD1 (5 bases). The CDR3 spans 11 residues. V lost 2 bases and J 15 bases, leaving 14 bases between the germline ends. Germline V CDR1 and CDR2: DFQATT, SNEGSKA (reference sequence). CDR3: CSARRAGSQYF. CDR3 DNA sequence: TGCAGTGCTAGAAGGGCAGGGTCACAATATTTT.

V gene TRBV19 combines with J gene TRBJ2-2; D call uncertain. The CDR3 has 13 amino acids. Germline CDR1 reads LNHDA; CDR2 reads SQIVND (reference sequence). The V end was cut by 2 bases, the J end by 3 bases, with 4 bases between. The CDR3 region is CASSIWDTGELFF. In DNA, the CDR3 is TGTGCCAGTAGTATATGGGACACCGGGGAGCTGTTTTTT.

This chain uses TRBV6-2 or TRBV6-3 with TRBJ1-5; 9 bases match TRBD1. V was pared by 4 bases and J by 1 base, with 8 bases of the junction left unmatched. Germline CDR1 is MNHEY and CDR2 is SVGEGT. This CDR3 is built from 17 residues. CDR3 residues: CASSWDRVSASNQPQHF. DNA for the CDR3: TGTGCCAGCAGTTGGGACAGGGTTTCGGCGAGCAATCAGCCCCAGCATTTT.

The chain is built from TRBV11-2 and TRBJ2-7; TRBD2 matches at 7 bases. Germline CDR1 is SGHAT and CDR2 is FQNNGV. Trimming took 10 bases from V and 7 from J; bases not matched to a gene: 10. CDR3 length equals 12 residues. CDR3 sequence: CATAGDTREQYF. In DNA, the CDR3 is TGTGCCACCGCGGGAGACACTAGAGAGCAGTACTTC.

The V gene is TRBV9, the J gene TRBJ2-5; no firm D call. Trimming took 0 bases from V and 6 from J, leaving 15 bases between them. Germline V CDR1 and CDR2: SGDLS, YYNGEE. This CDR3 has 15 amino acids. The CDR3: CASSVDAVPYKTQYF. The CDR3 DNA reads TGTGCCAGCAGCGTAGATGCAGTTCCCTACAAGACCCAGTACTTC.

This chain uses TRBV27 with TRBJ2-3; 8 bases align to TRBD2. Germline lookup yields CDR1 MNHEY and CDR2 SMNVEV (reference sequence). The V segment lost 5 bases and the J segment 6 bases; nucleotides outside the gene matches: 7. The CDR3 runs 14 residues. The DNA of the CDR3 is TGTGCCAGCAGTAGCGGGAGATCCGGGGATACGCAGTATTTT. Translated, it gives CASSSGRSGDTQYF.

The chain joins TRBV6-1 to TRBJ2-4, with 7 nucleotides matching TRBD2. Germline loops: CDR1 MNHNS, CDR2 SASEGT. The V segment lost 1 base and the J segment 0 bases; nucleotides outside the gene matches: 3. CDR3 size: 16 residues. The CDR3 loop reads CASSEGGGLAKNIQYF. The DNA for the CDR3 is TGTGCCAGCAGTGAAGGGGGAGGGTTAGCCAAAAACATTCAGTACTTC.

The rearrangement joins TRBV28 to TRBJ1-1; D unresolved. The V end lost 4 bases, the J end lost 9 bases, and 12 bases lay between the germline ends. CDR3 size: 12 residues. Germline assignment: CDR1 MDHEN and CDR2 SYDVKM. The CDR3 loop reads CASSYRPAQAFF. In nucleotides, the CDR3 is TGTGCCAGCAGTTACAGACCGGCCCAAGCTTTCTTT.

This clone ranks as medium-sized. This rearrangement joins TRBV6-1 to TRBJ2-7; TRBD1 matches 10 bases. V shed 1 base and J 0 bases; nucleotides not matched to a gene: 0. Germline V gene lookup returns CDR1 MNHNS and CDR2 SASEGT. CDR3 length: 15 residues. CDR3 sequence reads: CASSEGTGGSYEQYV. In DNA form, the CDR3 reads TGTGCCAGCAGTGAAGGGACAGGGGGCTCCTACGAGCAGTACGTC.

This CDR3 is CASSQTGSQETQYF. Written as DNA, the CDR3 is TGCGCCAGCAGCCAAACCGGGAGCCAAGAGACCCAGTACTTC. This chain uses TRBV5-1 with TRBJ2-5; TRBD2 is a possible D gene (6 bases). Germline CDR1 reads SGHRS; CDR2 reads YFSETQ. Trimming cost V 4 bases and J 1 base, with 11 bases left between them. The CDR3 totals 14 residues.

V and J are TRBV7-9 and TRBJ1-1, with 7 nucleotides matching TRBD1. The CDR3 is 13 residues long. The V gene end was trimmed by 0 bases and the J gene end by 10 bases; junction bases not matched to a gene: 5. The germline gives CDR1 SEHNR, CDR2 FQNEAQ (reference sequence). The CDR3 nucleotides read TGTGCCAGCAGCTTAGCGTCAGGGGGGGGAGCTTTCTTT. It specifies CASSLASGGGAFF.

The CDR3: CASSQGVTEVHEQYF. DNA of the CDR3: TGTGCCAGCAGCCAAGGGGTTACAGAGGTCCACGAGCAGTACTTC. The chain is built from TRBV14 and TRBJ2-7, with D unclear. Germline CDR1 SGHDN, CDR2 FVKESK. The length of the CDR3 is 15 residues. Trimming removed 1 base at V and 5 bases at J, with 15 bases between.

The chain is built from TRBV6-5 and TRBJ2-7; 9 nucleotides line up with TRBD1. The CDR3 length is 13 residues. The germline CDR1 and CDR2 sequences are MNHEY and SVGAGI. Losses at the gene ends were 6 bases for V and 5 bases for J; bases not matched to a gene: 5. CDR3 in amino acids: CASRGTGPDEQYF. The DNA for the CDR3 is TGTGCCAGCAGGGGGACAGGGCCCGACGAGCAGTACTTC.

The chain uses TRBV12-3 or TRBV12-4 and TRBJ2-7; a weak D match, TRBD1 (6 bases). There are 13 residues in the CDR3. The V gene lost 0 bases and the J gene lost 9 bases, with 12 bases spanning the gap. CDR3 DNA: TGTGCCAGCAGTTTAGCCACAGGGAGTTGGCAGTACTTC. Its translation is CASSLATGSWQYF.

The chain uses TRBV4-2 and TRBJ1-4; tentatively, D is TRBD1 (5 bases). V was trimmed by 3 bases and J by 0 bases, leaving 14 bases between them. This CDR3 has 17 amino acids. CDR1 and CDR2 from the germline V gene are LGHNA and YNFKEQ. CDR3 nucleotides: TGTGCCAGCAGCCAGGGGGACGGAGCTGCAACTAATGAAAAACTGTTTTTT. It codes for CASSQGDGAATNEKLFF.

The J gene is TRBJ1-3, the V gene TRBV30; 8 nucleotides match TRBD1. Germline trimming cut 5 bases from V and 4 bases from J; bases unmatched to any gene: 1. The CDR3 length is 12 residues. In germline, CDR1 is GTSNPN, CDR2 SVGIG (reference sequence). The CDR3 nucleotides are TGTGCCTGGGGGACAGGAGGAAACACCATATATTTT. This sequence encodes CAWGTGGNTIYF.

The rearrangement uses TRBV15 and TRBJ1-5; no reliable D call. Germline lookup yields CDR1 LNHNV and CDR2 YYDKDF (reference sequence). V shed 2 bases and J shed 3 bases, with 5 bases lying between them. The CDR3 totals 13 residues. The CDR3 bases are TGTGCCACCAGCAGACAGGCCAATCAGCCCCAGCATTTT. This sequence encodes CATSRQANQPQHF.

This chain uses TRBV7-2 with TRBJ2-3; D is possibly TRBD2 (6 bases). This CDR3 is 17 amino acids long. V shed 5 bases and J shed 4 bases, with 22 bases lying between them. Germline V gene sequence: CDR1 SGHTA, CDR2 FQGNSA. The DNA for the CDR3 is TGTGCCAGCAGCCCAACTACCGCGGGGTCGGGCCCAGATACGCAGTATTTT. Protein product: CASSPTTAGSGPDTQYF.

The rearrangement joins TRBV5-1 to TRBJ2-7, with D maybe TRBD1 (5 bases). This CDR3 contains 13 residues. The V gene lost 3 bases and the J gene lost 3 bases, with 10 bases spanning the gap. Germline CDR1 is SGHRS and CDR2 is YFSETQ. The CDR3 sequence is CASSWGFLYEQYV. As DNA, the CDR3 is TGCGCCAGCAGCTGGGGCTTCCTCTACGAGCAGTACGTC.

The chain has TRBV28 and TRBJ2-1, with D perhaps TRBD1 (6 bases). Trimming stripped 2 bases from V and 4 bases from J, with 9 bases between. The length of the CDR3 is 14 residues. CDR1 and CDR2 (germline): MDHEN, SYDVKM. CDR3 nucleotide sequence: TGTGCCAGCAGTTTAACAGGGTTATACAATGAGCAGTTCTTC. This translates into CASSLTGLYNEQFF.

The chain joins TRBV9 to TRBJ1-2; D may be TRBD1 (6 bases). Germline CDR1 SGDLS, CDR2 YYNGEE. The CDR3 has 14 amino acids. Trimming shortened V by 0 bases and J by 8 bases, and 14 bases separated the two germline ends. This CDR3 reads CASSVGQIGGGYTF. In DNA, the CDR3 is TGTGCCAGCAGCGTAGGACAGATTGGGGGCGGCTACACCTTC.

The chain combines TRBV2 with TRBJ2-1; 7 positions agree with TRBD1. V lost 11 bases and J lost 5; bases outside the gene matches: 9. CDR1 is SNHLY and CDR2 is FYNNEI in the germline V gene. The CDR3 consists of 13 residues. The CDR3 sequence: CAGADRVNNEQFF. CDR3 DNA sequence: TGTGCCGGCGCTGACAGGGTAAACAATGAGCAGTTCTTC.

V is TRBV7-9 and J is TRBJ2-7, with 10 nucleotides matching TRBD1. From germline, CDR1 is SEHNR and CDR2 FQNEAQ (reference sequence). The ends lost 5 bases at V and 7 bases at J; junction bases unmatched: 11. This CDR3 spans 15 amino acids. CDR3 residues: CASSPQGTGVREQYV. The CDR3 DNA follows: TGTGCCAGCAGCCCCCAGGGGACAGGGGTGAGGGAGCAGTACGTC.

The genes are TRBV5-6 and TRBJ1-4, with D possibly TRBD1 on 6 matching bases. Looked up from germline, CDR1 is SGHDT and CDR2 is YYEEEE. V lost 4 bases and J 2 bases, leaving 9 bases between the germline ends. The CDR3 covers 14 residues. CDR3 DNA sequence: TGTGCCAGCAGCCAGGGGTTTACTAATGAAAAACTGTTTTTT. Its protein product is CASSQGFTNEKLFF.

The CDR3 nucleotides are TGTGCCAGCAGTCCGACAGTGAACACTGAAGCTTTCTTT. Its protein is CASSPTVNTEAFF. The chain has TRBV28 and TRBJ1-1, with a possible D match to TRBD1 (5 bases). CDR1 is MDHEN and CDR2 is SYDVKM in the germline V gene. V was cut by 5 bases and J by 0 bases, with 7 bases left in between. This CDR3 contains 13 residues.

The V and J genes are TRBV7-8 and TRBJ1-1; D is undetermined. Trimming left V 1 base short and J 4 bases short, with 1 base between. Germline assignment: CDR1 SGHVS and CDR2 FQNEAQ. CDR3 length: 11 residues. CDR3 in amino acids: CASSLGTEAFF. CDR3 DNA sequence: TGTGCCAGCAGCTTAGGCACTGAAGCTTTCTTT.